The 28 T cell receptor beta chains in this list originate from one sample, sequenced in a study of T cell changes during pregnancy in multiple sclerosis. The data were produced by immunoSEQ multiplex PCR, yet TCRdb's version contains in-frame clones alone and is incomplete. This table has about 40,000 clones, about nine tenths appearing once. The sequencing here drew on CD4+ T cells from peripheral blood mononuclear cells, taken in the third trimester of pregnancy. These receptors were taken from a female donor with multiple sclerosis, enrolled in a pregnancy study.

The chain couples TRBV6-1 to TRBJ2-1, with 13 positions matching TRBD2. The CDR3 is 17 amino acids. The V and J ends lost 2 bases and 6 bases, in that order; junction bases with no gene match: 7. Germline V gives CDR1 MNHNS, CDR2 SASEGT. The chain's CDR3 is CASSEKIWTSGSNEQFF. For the CDR3, the DNA is TGTGCCAGCAGTGAAAAAATATGGACTAGCGGGAGCAATGAGCAGTTCTTC.

The V and J genes are TRBV6-4 and TRBJ2-7; 10 bases agree with TRBD1. Trimming removed 10 bases from V and 9 bases from J; junction bases left unmatched: 15. The CDR3 covers 14 residues. Germline CDR1 is MRHNA and CDR2 is SNTAGT. This CDR3 is CAIKPGTGAEGQYF. The CDR3 DNA reads as TGTGCCATTAAACCCGGGACAGGGGCTGAAGGGCAGTACTTC.

The CDR3 DNA is TGTGCTAGTGGTTTGGGAACACGGGGATCGTACAATCAGCCCCAGCATTTT. Translated, it gives CASGLGTRGSYNQPQHF. The gene calls are TRBV12-5 and TRBJ1-5; D call uncertain. The CDR3 contains 17 residues. CDR1 and CDR2 (germline): LGHNT, FRNRAP. Trimming cost V 1 base and J 3 bases, with 16 bases left between them.

CDR3 amino acids: CASSSTPGQGETEAFF. CDR3 nucleotide sequence: TGTGCCAGCAGTTCGACACCGGGACAGGGAGAGACTGAAGCTTTCTTT. This chain uses TRBV28 with TRBJ1-1; TRBD1 agrees at 9 bases. CDR3 length equals 16 residues. The germline CDR1 and CDR2 sequences are MDHEN and SYDVKM. Losses at the gene ends were 4 bases for V and 5 bases for J; bases not matched to a gene: 11.

This clone was counted a single time. This chain connects TRBV7-6 to TRBJ2-7; 7 bases match TRBD2. CDR1 and CDR2 (germline): SGHVS, FNYEAQ. With V trimmed by 5 bases and J by 5 bases, 12 bases remained unmatched. CDR3 size: 15 residues. The DNA for the CDR3 is TGTGCCAGCAGCCCAGGATACGGGAGGTTCGACGAGCAGTACTTC. Its protein product is CASSPGYGRFDEQYF.

This rearrangement joins TRBV27 to TRBJ2-3; 10 nucleotides align to TRBD2. V shed 7 bases and J 3 bases; nucleotides not matched to a gene: 13. This CDR3 is 17 amino acids long. From germline, CDR1 is MNHEY and CDR2 SMNVEV (reference sequence). CDR3 sequence: CASTPSGPSGRTDTQYF. The CDR3 region has the DNA TGTGCCAGCACCCCCTCGGGGCCTAGCGGGAGAACAGATACGCAGTATTTT.

The chain joins TRBV5-4 to TRBJ2-5, with a tentative D call TRBD2 (7 bases). Deletions cut 1 base from V and 0 bases from J, with 13 bases between. This CDR3 has 16 amino acids. Germline-derived CDR1 and CDR2 are SGHNT and YYREEE (reference sequence). The CDR3 DNA is TGTGCCAGCAGCTTGCTCAGGGGAGGGGACCAAGAGACCCAGTACTTC. Translating it yields CASSLLRGGDQETQYF.

This chain joins TRBV7-9 and TRBJ2-7; 7 bases map to TRBD2. Unmatched junction bases numbered 10, after V lost 0 bases and J lost 2 bases. CDR1 is SEHNR, CDR2 FQNEAQ, per germline (reference sequence). This CDR3 has 17 amino acids. The CDR3 coding sequence is TGTGCCAGCAGCTTAGCGGGGGTAGCGGGCATGGCCTACGAGCAGTACTTC. This gives the protein CASSLAGVAGMAYEQYF.

The chain recombines TRBV11-2 with TRBJ2-4; D possibly corresponds to TRBD1 (8 bases). This CDR3 comprises 19 residues. Germline V gene data show CDR1 as SGHAT and CDR2 as FQNNGV. The V end lost 5 bases, the J end lost 4 bases, and 27 bases lay between the germline ends. The DNA for the CDR3 is TGTGCCAGCAGCACCCATGGGACAGGCCGACTTAGCGGGAAAAACATTCAGTACTTC. Encoded protein: CASSTHGTGRLSGKNIQYF.

The chain is built from TRBV7-7 and TRBJ2-2; 7 nucleotides align to TRBD2. Germline V gene data show CDR1 as SSHAT and CDR2 as FNYEAQ (reference sequence). There are 15 residues in the CDR3. Trimming took 6 bases from V and 2 from J; bases not matched to a gene: 6. The chain's CDR3 is CASSSGLPNTGELFF. CDR3 DNA: TGTGCCAGCAGTTCGGGACTACCAAACACCGGGGAGCTGTTTTTT.

The chain is built from TRBV4-1 and TRBJ2-3; 14 bases align to TRBD2. Looked up from germline, CDR1 is MGHRA and CDR2 is YSYEKL. This CDR3 comprises 20 residues. Trimming removed 4 bases from V and 2 bases from J; junction bases left unmatched: 14. Here the CDR3 DNA reads TGCGCCAGCAGCCGAGTCGGGACTAGCGGGAGCCGCGGGTCCACAGATACGCAGTATTTT. Amino acid sequence: CASSRVGTSGSRGSTDTQYF.

The chain uses TRBV27 and TRBJ1-2; 9 bases agree with TRBD1. V lost 4 bases to trimming and J lost 7 bases; unmatched junction nucleotides: 4. CDR3 length: 13 amino acids. Germline CDR1 is MNHEY and CDR2 is SMNVEV (reference sequence). CDR3 coding DNA: TGTGCCAGCAGTTGGGGGACAGGGATTGGCTACACCTTC. Its protein is CASSWGTGIGYTF.

The rearrangement links TRBV23-1 to TRBJ2-7; 7 nucleotides agree with TRBD1. TRBV23-1 is labeled an ORF, and its function is uncertain. The trim removed 8 bases at V and 2 bases at J, leaving 9 bases unmatched. The CDR3 is made up of 14 amino acids. The CDR3 nucleotides read TGCGCCAGCCCTCCCCGGGACAGCCCCTACGAGCAGTACTTC. Translated: CASPPRDSPYEQYF.

The rearrangement joins TRBV19 to TRBJ2-2; D gene unclear. Trimming stripped 1 base from V and 0 bases from J, with 6 bases between. The CDR3 runs 15 residues. The germline V gene has CDR1 LNHDA and CDR2 SQIVND (reference sequence). CDR3 in DNA: TGTGCCAGTAGTATAGCGGAGACGAACACCGGGGAGCTGTTTTTT. Translated: CASSIAETNTGELFF.

The chain joins TRBV6-1 to TRBJ2-5; 10 bases are a match to TRBD1. The CDR3 contains 15 residues. Germline CDR1 reads MNHNS; CDR2 reads SASEGT. The junction had 7 bases not matched to a gene; V was cut back by 4 bases and J by 5 bases. CDR3 loop: CASSALTGGRETQYF. CDR3 nucleotide sequence: TGTGCCAGCAGTGCACTGACAGGGGGCAGGGAGACCCAGTACTTC.

This chain uses TRBV5-1 with TRBJ2-7; maybe TRBD2 (6 bases). CDR1 is SGHRS, CDR2 YFSETQ, per germline. V lost 3 bases and J 1 base, leaving 14 bases between the germline ends. This CDR3 has 15 residues. The CDR3 reads CASSSVGLRSYEQYF. CDR3 nucleotide sequence: TGCGCCAGCAGCTCCGTAGGACTAAGATCCTACGAGCAGTACTTC.

The chain is built from TRBV5-1 and TRBJ1-2, with 9 positions matching TRBD1. CDR1 SGHRS and CDR2 YFSETQ come from the germline V gene. The CDR3 length is 15 residues. V lost 2 bases to trimming and J lost 1 base; unmatched junction nucleotides: 3. This chain's CDR3 is CASSLQGALNYGYTF. For the CDR3, the DNA is TGCGCCAGCAGCTTACAGGGGGCGCTTAACTATGGCTACACCTTC.

As regards this clone: At the DNA level, this CDR3 is encoded by other sequences in the same sample as well. The chain combines TRBV2 with TRBJ2-3, with 8 bases fitting TRBD2. The V gene's germline CDR1 is SNHLY and CDR2 FYNNEI. The CDR3 extends over 12 amino acids. V trimming: 6 bases; J trimming: 11 bases; junction bases outside the gene matches: 7. CDR3 residues: CASSSGTREQYF. The DNA for the CDR3 is TGTGCCAGCAGCTCCGGGACTAGGGAGCAGTATTTT.

The rearrangement links TRBV7-2 to TRBJ2-7, with a tentative D call TRBD1 (5 bases). The CDR3 loop spans 13 amino acids. Per germline, CDR1 SGHTA and CDR2 FQGNSA. The germline V and J ends were trimmed by 6 bases and 5 bases, with 14 bases remaining between them. CDR3: CASRLASGNEQYF. The CDR3 nucleotides read TGTGCCAGCAGGTTGGCCTCAGGGAACGAGCAGTACTTC.

The chain employs TRBV6-6 and TRBJ2-5; 11 positions agree with TRBD1. Per the germline V gene, CDR1 is MNHNY and CDR2 is SVGAGI (reference sequence). The CDR3 has 15 residues. V trimming: 5 bases; J trimming: 4 bases; junction bases outside the gene matches: 6. CDR3 DNA: TGTGCCAGCAGTGGACCCGGGACAGGGGGAGAGACCCAGTACTTC. Amino acids: CASSGPGTGGETQYF.

This rearrangement joins TRBV5-1 to TRBJ2-3; 8 bases align to TRBD2. The germline CDR1 and CDR2 sequences are SGHRS and YFSETQ. The CDR3 loop spans 15 amino acids. J gave up 4 bases and V 1 base, and 5 bases lay outside the gene matches. The CDR3 DNA reads TGCGCCAGCAGCTTGAGAGGACTAGCTGCAGATACGCAGTATTTT. Translated: CASSLRGLAADTQYF.

The V gene is TRBV7-3, the J gene TRBJ2-7; TRBD1 matches 9 bases. CDR1 SGHTA and CDR2 FQGTGA come from the germline V gene. V was pared by 5 bases and J by 4 bases, with 15 bases of the junction left unmatched. The CDR3 covers 17 residues. CDR3 bases: TGTGCCAGCAGCGTTAATCCTCCCGGGACAGGGCAGTACGAGCAGTACTTC. The encoded protein is CASSVNPPGTGQYEQYF.

The V gene is TRBV2, the J gene TRBJ2-3; 9 bases line up with TRBD2. The V gene's germline CDR1 is SNHLY and CDR2 FYNNEI. After removal of 3 bases from V and 3 bases from J, the junction contained 4 bases not matched to a gene. This CDR3 has 15 residues. The CDR3 bases are TGTGCCAGCAGTGAGAGAGCGGGAGGAACAGATACGCAGTATTTT. It codes for CASSERAGGTDTQYF.

The V call is TRBV11-3, the J call TRBJ2-2; TRBD1 matches at 9 bases. The CDR3 is made up of 17 amino acids. Germline CDR1 is SGHNT and CDR2 is YENEEA. The V gene end was trimmed by 2 bases and the J gene end by 4 bases; junction bases not matched to a gene: 8. In DNA form, the CDR3 reads TGTGCCAGCAGCTTATCCCTGGACAGGGGAGGCACCGGGGAGCTGTTTTTT. Its translation is CASSLSLDRGGTGELFF.

The table lists this clone with a few counts. The sample holds other DNA sequences that translate to the same CDR3. The chain links TRBV5-1 to TRBJ2-1, with 8 bases matching TRBD1. CDR3 size: 15 residues. Germline CDR1 is SGHRS and CDR2 is YFSETQ. V shed 0 bases and J 3 bases; nucleotides not matched to a gene: 2. The CDR3 here is CASSLAGTGYNEQFF. The CDR3 DNA is TGCGCCAGCAGCTTGGCCGGGACAGGCTACAATGAGCAGTTCTTC.

The J gene is TRBJ2-7, the V gene TRBV27, with 8 bases fitting TRBD2. V dropped 3 bases and J dropped 5; count of bases not matched to a gene: 9. The length of the CDR3 is 15 residues. CDR1 MNHEY and CDR2 SMNVEV come from the germline V gene (reference sequence). This chain's CDR3 is CASSFDRKAGDEQYF. CDR3 bases: TGTGCCAGCAGTTTCGATCGTAAAGCGGGGGACGAGCAGTACTTC.

V is TRBV27 and J is TRBJ1-1, with D maybe TRBD1 (5 bases). The germline V gene encodes CDR1 MNHEY and CDR2 SMNVEV (reference sequence). V was clipped by 3 bases and J by 1 base, with 12 bases between them. The CDR3 is made up of 15 amino acids. CDR3 in amino acids: CASSLVGQGNTEAFF. Here the CDR3 DNA reads TGTGCCAGCAGTTTGGTCGGGCAGGGGAACACTGAAGCTTTCTTT.

CDR3 loop: CASSLAWEGTTEAFF. Written as DNA, the CDR3 is TGTGCCAGCAGCTTGGCCTGGGAGGGGACAACTGAAGCTTTCTTT. The chain joins TRBV5-4 to TRBJ1-1; D might be TRBD1 (6 bases). Germline CDR1 and CDR2: SGHNT and YYREEE (reference sequence). There are 15 residues in the CDR3. V lost 0 bases and J 5 bases, leaving 14 bases between the germline ends.